The entry below describes one TCR beta chain. Its antigen is still unknown. Trimming removed 4 bases from V and 0 bases from J; junction bases left unmatched: 9. Per the germline V gene, CDR1 is SGHRS and CDR2 is YFSETQ. The CDR3 extends over 17 amino acids. The data belong to a study of OX40 agonist ivuxolimab in advanced cancers. General observations from the study: The authors also found low normalized T-cell clonal expansion in some nonresponders.

Sequencing used immunoSEQ multiplex PCR; TCRdb keeps in-frame clones, though not all of them. The table shows around 72,000 clones, with 80% to 85% occurring only once. This receptor was obtained from an adult with an advanced solid tumor such as melanoma, head and neck, liver or kidney cancer. The sequencing here drew on CD4+ or CD8+ T cells sorted from blood, taken in a trial of the OX40 agonist ivuxolimab. The chain joins TRBV5-1 to TRBJ2-2; TRBD1 aligns across 7 bases. The CDR3 region has the DNA TGCGCCAGCAGCCGAATAAGGGGGCTTTCGAACACCGGGGAGCTGTTTTTT. It codes for CASSRIRGLSNTGELFF.